A single sample is the source of the 27 T cell receptor beta chains below, sequenced in a study of shared clonotypes between healthy human individuals. Clones were read by immunoSEQ multiplex PCR, and TCRdb kept only the in-frame ones, dropping some. The top ten clones hold 0.11% of a sample with hundreds of thousands of clones, around 96% of them seen once. Naive CD8 isolation took CD45RO-negative cells positively selected for CCR7 and excluded terminally differentiated effector memory CD45RA+ cells. The sequenced sample was naive CD8+ T cells sorted from blood. The source of these receptors is a woman aged 30 to 39 in good health.

V gene TRBV6-5 combines with J gene TRBJ2-1, with 12 bases matching TRBD2. There are 15 residues in the CDR3. The V gene's germline CDR1 is MNHEY and CDR2 SVGAGI. V dropped 7 bases and J dropped 3; count of bases not matched to a gene: 4. Here the CDR3 reads CASTGLAGNYNEQFF. Here the CDR3 DNA reads TGTGCCAGCACCGGACTAGCGGGAAACTACAATGAGCAGTTCTTC.

The chain links TRBV27 to TRBJ2-3; 8 bases align to TRBD2. The ends lost 2 bases at V and 1 base at J; junction bases unmatched: 2. The V gene's germline CDR1 is MNHEY and CDR2 SMNVEV (reference sequence). The CDR3 sequence is 15 residues long. This chain's CDR3 is CASSLGAGGTDTQYF. CDR3 nucleotides: TGTGCCAGCAGTTTAGGAGCGGGAGGCACAGATACGCAGTATTTT.

The chain recombines TRBV14 with TRBJ2-3, with a possible D match to TRBD1 (7 bases). In germline, CDR1 is SGHDN, CDR2 FVKESK. V lost 4 bases and J lost 4, with 12 bases in between. This CDR3 region has 14 residues. CDR3 in DNA: TGTGCCAGCAGCCTCAGCAGGGGGGCAGATACGCAGTATTTT. Protein sequence: CASSLSRGADTQYF.

The chain has TRBV11-3 and TRBJ2-1; no clear D. Trimming pared 2 bases from V and 3 bases from J, leaving 8 bases between. This CDR3 has 14 amino acids. The V gene's germline CDR1 is SGHNT and CDR2 YENEEA. The CDR3 DNA reads as TGTGCCAGCAGCTTACACCCTCGCTACAATGAGCAGTTCTTC. Translated: CASSLHPRYNEQFF.

In the case of this clone: Other nucleotide sequences in the sample specify the same CDR3. The chain is built from TRBV9 and TRBJ2-5, with D possibly called TRBD1 or TRBD2 (5 bases each). Germline V gene lookup returns CDR1 SGDLS and CDR2 YYNGEE. This CDR3 spans 13 amino acids. V was cut by 0 bases and J by 5 bases, with 8 bases left in between. The DNA of the CDR3 is TGTGCCAGCAGCGTAGACAGGAGGGAGACCCAGTACTTC. This translates into CASSVDRRETQYF.

The chain links TRBV5-4 to TRBJ1-2, with a tentative D call TRBD1 (6 bases). The CDR3 length is 13 residues. CDR1 is SGHNT, CDR2 YYREEE, per germline (reference sequence). Trimming stripped 2 bases from V and 7 bases from J, with 12 bases between. The CDR3 loop is CASSFGGAGGYTF. CDR3 nucleotide sequence: TGTGCCAGCAGCTTCGGGGGCGCAGGTGGCTACACCTTC.

This clone has just a few counts. V usage is TRBV30 and J usage is TRBJ1-1; D ambiguous. CDR1 GTSNPN and CDR2 SVGIG come from the germline V gene (reference sequence). The CDR3 covers 12 residues. Deletions cut 6 bases from V and 3 bases from J, with 11 bases between. The CDR3 reads CACSRMDTEAFF. CDR3 sequence (DNA): TGTGCCTGCTCCCGAATGGACACTGAAGCTTTCTTT.

The chain employs TRBV4-1 and TRBJ1-3; D is unresolved. The V gene lost 0 bases and the J gene lost 5 bases, with 2 bases spanning the gap. There are 12 residues in the CDR3. Germline CDR1 is MGHRA and CDR2 is YSYEKL. CDR3 sequence reads: CASSQDRNTIYF. As DNA, the CDR3 is TGCGCCAGCAGCCAAGATCGAAACACCATATATTTT.

This clone occurred once. CDR3 loop: CASRPGLAGGPYEQYF. The CDR3, as DNA: TGTGCCAGCCGCCCGGGACTAGCGGGAGGGCCGTACGAGCAGTACTTC. The chain recombines TRBV28 with TRBJ2-7, with 16 bases matching TRBD2. The germline V gene encodes CDR1 MDHEN and CDR2 SYDVKM. This CDR3 region has 16 residues. V dropped 8 bases and J dropped 4; count of bases not matched to a gene: 8.

This clone was detected only a few times. This chain uses TRBV9 with TRBJ1-4, with 9 bases that match TRBD1. After removal of 3 bases from V and 6 bases from J, the junction contained 0 bases not matched to a gene. The CDR3 sequence is 13 residues long. Germline-derived CDR1 and CDR2 are SGDLS and YYNGEE. The CDR3 protein is CASSGQGDEKLFF. The CDR3 DNA reads TGTGCCAGCAGCGGACAGGGGGATGAAAAACTGTTTTTT.

The rearrangement joins TRBV2 to TRBJ2-1; D perhaps matches TRBD2 (6 bases). V lost 4 bases and J lost 6, with 10 bases in between. Germline CDR1 reads SNHLY; CDR2 reads FYNNEI. CDR3 length: 13 residues. Written as DNA, the CDR3 is TGTGCCAGCAGTGTTGGTAGCGGCAATGAGCAGTTCTTC. This sequence encodes CASSVGSGNEQFF.

The chain carries TRBV9 and TRBJ2-3; 12 bases fit TRBD2. The V gene end was trimmed by 3 bases and the J gene end by 8 bases; junction bases not matched to a gene: 13. The CDR3 length is 17 residues. Germline CDR1 SGDLS, CDR2 YYNGEE. Here the CDR3 reads CASSGSLAGGPVGTQYF. The CDR3 coding sequence is TGTGCCAGCAGCGGAAGTCTAGCGGGAGGGCCTGTGGGTACGCAGTATTTT. The whole variable domain, filled in from reference TRBV9 and TRBJ2-3, reads DSGVTQTPKHLITATGQRVTLRCSPRSGDLSVYWYQQSLDQGLQFLIQYYNGEERAKGNILERFSAQQFPDLHSELNLSSLELGDSALYFCASSGSLAGGPVGTQYFGPGTRLTVL.

The chain recombines TRBV4-1 with TRBJ1-1, with D perhaps TRBD1 (5 bases). This CDR3 spans 16 amino acids. Looked up from germline, CDR1 is MGHRA and CDR2 is YSYEKL. The V end lost 5 bases, the J end lost 0 bases, and 16 bases lay between the germline ends. CDR3 in DNA: TGCGCCAGCAGCGAAGGCTTGGGACGGATGAACACTGAAGCTTTCTTT. Translating it yields CASSEGLGRMNTEAFF.

This clone was observed a single time. This chain's CDR3 is CASSVATSFGVYNEQFF. The CDR3 nucleotides are TGTGCCAGCAGCGTAGCTACGAGCTTCGGTGTTTACAATGAGCAGTTCTTC. This sequence joins TRBV9 and TRBJ2-1; D remains unclear. The CDR3 sequence is 17 residues long. CDR1 SGDLS and CDR2 YYNGEE come from the germline V gene. V lost 0 bases and J lost 4, with 17 bases in between. Full variable domain (remainder filled in from reference TRBV9 and TRBJ2-1): DSGVTQTPKHLITATGQRVTLRCSPRSGDLSVYWYQQSLDQGLQFLIQYYNGEERAKGNILERFSAQQFPDLHSELNLSSLELGDSALYFCASSVATSFGVYNEQFFGPGTRLTVL.

V and J are TRBV5-1 and TRBJ2-1; TRBD2 matches 9 bases. Germline CDR1 is SGHRS and CDR2 is YFSETQ. The length of the CDR3 is 16 residues. V lost 5 bases, J lost 3 bases, and 9 bases stayed unmatched. The CDR3 sequence is CASSGALAGSYNEQFF. The CDR3 DNA sequence: TGCGCCAGCAGTGGAGCCCTAGCGGGAAGCTACAATGAGCAGTTCTTC.

The chain has TRBV28 and TRBJ1-1, with 9 nucleotides matching TRBD1. With 2 bases clipped from V and 4 bases from J, the junction kept 2 bases outside the gene matches. Per germline, CDR1 MDHEN and CDR2 SYDVKM. There are 14 residues in the CDR3. CDR3 bases: TGTGCCAGCAGTTTAGGGACAGGGATCACTGAAGCTTTCTTT. Protein: CASSLGTGITEAFF.

This chain uses TRBV29-1 with TRBJ2-7, with D possibly TRBD1 on 5 matching bases. Trimming stripped 0 bases from V and 3 bases from J, with 18 bases between. CDR1 is SQVTM and CDR2 is ANQGSEA in the germline V gene. This CDR3 has 16 amino acids. Here the CDR3 reads CSVEDPTAGSNYEQYF. CDR3 bases: TGCAGCGTTGAAGATCCAACAGCAGGGTCAAACTACGAGCAGTACTTC.

The CDR3 sequence: CASSFSGQGSYEQYF. CDR3 coding DNA: TGTGCCAGCAGTTTTAGTGGACAGGGGTCCTACGAGCAGTACTTC. The chain employs TRBV27 and TRBJ2-7; 9 bases align to TRBD1. CDR1 and CDR2 (germline): MNHEY, SMNVEV (reference sequence). The V and J ends lost 3 bases and 1 base, in that order; junction bases with no gene match: 4. The CDR3 runs 15 residues.

With respect to this clone: The sample holds other DNA sequences that translate to the same CDR3. The gene calls are TRBV27 and TRBJ2-3; 8 nucleotides match TRBD1. CDR3 length equals 14 residues. CDR1 and CDR2 from the germline V gene are MNHEY and SMNVEV (reference sequence). Trimming at V came to 5 bases and at J to 0 bases, leaving 1 base not matched to a gene. The CDR3 here is CASSDRGSTDTQYF. The CDR3 DNA sequence: TGTGCCAGCAGTGACAGGGGTAGCACAGATACGCAGTATTTT.

CDR3 DNA: TGTGCCAGCAGTCCTGACGGAAATCCTGGGGCCAACGTCCTGACTTTC. Protein product: CASSPDGNPGANVLTF. The chain combines TRBV27 with TRBJ2-6; D is ambiguous. In germline, CDR1 is MNHEY, CDR2 SMNVEV (reference sequence). This CDR3 is built from 16 residues. Deletions cut 5 bases from V and 2 bases from J, with 13 bases between.

The rearrangement links TRBV29-1 to TRBJ2-7; possibly TRBD2 for D (6 bases). Trimming removed 7 bases at V and 4 bases at J, with 11 bases between. The CDR3 contains 11 residues. Per the germline V gene, CDR1 is SQVTM and CDR2 is ANQGSEA. The CDR3 bases are TGCAGCGCCCGACTAGTTTACGAGCAGTACTTC. It yields the protein CSARLVYEQYF.

This clone has a single count. The chain couples TRBV28 to TRBJ1-1; D may be TRBD1 (6 bases). Trimming removed 4 bases from V and 6 bases from J, with 30 bases in between. Germline V CDR1 and CDR2: MDHEN, SYDVKM. The CDR3 extends over 19 amino acids. The CDR3 sequence: CASSSLQLPRGGAVSEAFF. CDR3 sequence (DNA): TGTGCCAGCAGTTCCCTACAACTCCCACGGGGGGGCGCGGTCTCTGAAGCTTTCTTT.

The rearrangement links TRBV5-6 to TRBJ1-1; D is ambiguous. The V and J ends lost 0 bases and 6 bases respectively, with 15 bases between them. CDR1 SGHDT and CDR2 YYEEEE come from the germline V gene. The CDR3 sequence is 15 residues long. The CDR3 DNA follows: TGTGCCAGCAGCTTGGGAAGAGAGTATGGGGCTGAAGCTTTCTTT. Residues: CASSLGREYGAEAFF.

The rearrangement links TRBV2 to TRBJ1-2, with TRBD1 matching 7 bases. The CDR3 runs to 15 residues. V was pared by 6 bases and J by 6 bases, with 13 bases of the junction left unmatched. Germline values: CDR1 SNHLY, CDR2 FYNNEI. The DNA for the CDR3 is TGTGCCAGCAGCCATGGTACAGGGGAGAGAAATGGCTACACCTTC. Translation gives CASSHGTGERNGYTF.

V gene TRBV15 combines with J gene TRBJ1-5; D unclear. Trimming took 0 bases from V and 2 from J, leaving 5 bases between them. The CDR3 is 14 residues long. Per germline, CDR1 LNHNV and CDR2 YYDKDF (reference sequence). CDR3: CATSREGGNQPQHF. CDR3 nucleotide sequence: TGTGCCACCAGCAGAGAGGGTGGCAATCAGCCCCAGCATTTT. The complete variable domain, with remaining parts taken from reference TRBV15 and TRBJ1-5, reads DAMVIQNPRYQVTQFGKPVTLSCSQTLNHNVMYWYQQKSSQAPKLLFHYYDKDFNNEADTPDNFQSRRPNTSFCFLDIRSPGLGDTAMYLCATSREGGNQPQHFGDGTRLSIL.

This chain connects TRBV19 to TRBJ2-7; 9 positions agree with TRBD1. J gave up 4 bases and V 5 bases, and 9 bases lay outside the gene matches. CDR3 length equals 15 residues. CDR1 LNHDA and CDR2 SQIVND come from the germline V gene (reference sequence). CDR3: CASSSRDRDLYEQYF. The CDR3 nucleotides read TGTGCCAGTAGTTCCCGGGACAGGGACTTATACGAGCAGTACTTC.

The chain is built from TRBV5-1 and TRBJ2-2; weak D call: TRBD1 (5 bases). The V and J ends lost 4 bases and 4 bases respectively, with 20 bases between them. Germline V lookup: CDR1 SGHRS, CDR2 YFSETQ. The CDR3 has 17 residues. The chain's CDR3 is CASSDKLQQGVTGELFF. CDR3 nucleotide sequence: TGCGCCAGCAGCGACAAATTACAACAAGGGGTCACCGGGGAGCTGTTTTTT.